This TCR beta chain was recovered during a study of blood T cell repertoires in COVID-19. About the study: PBMCs, B-cell-depleted T cells, or T cells provided the cDNA or gDNA that made up the material.

The trim removed 7 bases at V and 5 bases at J, leaving 5 bases unmatched. This CDR3 region has 13 residues. CDR1 is SNHLY, CDR2 FYNNEI, per germline. The protocol was immunoSEQ multiplex PCR, while the TCRdb copy is restricted to in-frame clones and leaves out a portion. Of over 45,000 clones listed, around 90% are singletons. The V and J genes are TRBV2 and TRBJ1-1; 9 bases map to TRBD1. The TCR originated in a woman older than 75 with acute or convalescent COVID-19. Sequencing used peripheral blood. In DNA form, the CDR3 reads TGTGCCAGCACCTTGGGACAGGGAACTGAAGCTTTCTTT. Encoded protein: CASTLGQGTEAFF.